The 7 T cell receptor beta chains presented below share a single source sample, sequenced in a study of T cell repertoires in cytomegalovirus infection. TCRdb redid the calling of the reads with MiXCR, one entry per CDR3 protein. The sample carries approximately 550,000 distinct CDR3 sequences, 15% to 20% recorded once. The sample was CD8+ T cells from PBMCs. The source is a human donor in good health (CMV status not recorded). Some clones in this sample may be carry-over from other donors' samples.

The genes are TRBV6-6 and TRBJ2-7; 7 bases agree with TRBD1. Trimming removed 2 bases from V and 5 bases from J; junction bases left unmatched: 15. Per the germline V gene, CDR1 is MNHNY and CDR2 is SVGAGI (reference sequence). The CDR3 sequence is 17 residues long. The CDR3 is CASSYPKGTARVDEQYF. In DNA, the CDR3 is TGTGCCAGCAGTTACCCCAAAGGGACAGCCCGAGTGGACGAGCAGTACTTC.

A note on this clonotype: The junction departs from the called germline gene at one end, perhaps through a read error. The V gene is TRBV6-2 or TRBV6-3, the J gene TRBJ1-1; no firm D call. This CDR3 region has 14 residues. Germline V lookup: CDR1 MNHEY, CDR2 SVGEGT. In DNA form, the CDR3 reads TGTGCCAGCAGTTCCCCAGAACCTACCACTGAAGCGTTCTTT. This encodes CASSSPEPTTEAFF.

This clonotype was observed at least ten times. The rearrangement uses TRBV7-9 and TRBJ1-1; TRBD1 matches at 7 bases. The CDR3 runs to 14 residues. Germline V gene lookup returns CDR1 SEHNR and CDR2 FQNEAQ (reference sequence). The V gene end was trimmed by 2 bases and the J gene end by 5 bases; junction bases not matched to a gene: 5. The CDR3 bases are TGTGCCAGCAGCTTACCGCAGGGGGATACTGAAGCTTTCTTT. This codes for CASSLPQGDTEAFF.

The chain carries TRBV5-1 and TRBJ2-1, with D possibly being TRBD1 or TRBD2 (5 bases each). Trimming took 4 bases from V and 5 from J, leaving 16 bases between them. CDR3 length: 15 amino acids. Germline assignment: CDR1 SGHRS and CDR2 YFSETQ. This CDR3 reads CASSPRWGLNNEQFF. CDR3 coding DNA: TGCGCCAGCAGCCCCCGATGGGGGTTGAACAATGAGCAGTTCTTC.

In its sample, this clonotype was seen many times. The CDR3 loop reads CASSSPGQELYGYTF. DNA of the CDR3: TGTGCCAGCAGCTCCCCCGGACAGGAGCTCTATGGCTACACCTTC. The V gene is TRBV7-9, the J gene TRBJ1-2, with 7 bases fitting TRBD1. The CDR3 extends over 15 amino acids. CDR1 SEHNR and CDR2 FQNEAQ come from the germline V gene (reference sequence). V dropped 4 bases and J dropped 4; count of bases not matched to a gene: 9.

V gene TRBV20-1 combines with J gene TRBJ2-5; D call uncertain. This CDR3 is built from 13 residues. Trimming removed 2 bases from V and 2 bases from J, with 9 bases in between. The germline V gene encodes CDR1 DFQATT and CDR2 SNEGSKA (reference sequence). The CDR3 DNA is TGCAGTGCTAGATATGGTCTTCAAGAGACCCAGTACTTC. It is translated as CSARYGLQETQYF.

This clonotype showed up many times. The CDR3: CASSLGPPSSYNSPLHF. The CDR3 DNA reads as TGTGCCAGCAGTTTAGGTCCTCCGAGCTCCTATAATTCACCCCTCCACTTT. The V and J genes are TRBV12-3 or TRBV12-4 and TRBJ1-6, with D uncertain. V lost 1 base to trimming and J lost 0 bases, with 10 bases between them. The CDR3 totals 17 residues.